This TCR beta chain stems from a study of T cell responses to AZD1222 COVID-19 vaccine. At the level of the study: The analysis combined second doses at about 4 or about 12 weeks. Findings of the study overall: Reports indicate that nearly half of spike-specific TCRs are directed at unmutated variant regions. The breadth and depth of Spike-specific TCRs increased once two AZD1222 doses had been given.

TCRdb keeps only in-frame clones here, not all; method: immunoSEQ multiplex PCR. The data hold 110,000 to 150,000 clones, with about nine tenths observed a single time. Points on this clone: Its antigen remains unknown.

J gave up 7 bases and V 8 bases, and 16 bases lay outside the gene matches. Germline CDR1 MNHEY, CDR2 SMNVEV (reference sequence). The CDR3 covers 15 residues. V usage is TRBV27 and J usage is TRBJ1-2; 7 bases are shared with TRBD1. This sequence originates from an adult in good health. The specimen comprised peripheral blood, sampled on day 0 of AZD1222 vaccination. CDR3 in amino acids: CASAQLGQLVGGYTF. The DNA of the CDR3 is TGTGCCAGCGCCCAGCTGGGACAGCTCGTCGGTGGCTACACCTTC.